These T cell receptor beta chains were read from a single sample in a study of CD8 T cells in ankylosing spondylitis. TCRdb ran MiXCR on the 5' RACE reads and lists one entry per CDR3 protein. Seen here are 30,000 to 45,000 distinct CDR3 sequences, around 10% observed once, and the top ten hold 16%. Sequences were obtained from blood, either unsorted or a sorted T cell fraction (not recorded which). Receptor source: a male donor with ankylosing spondylitis or in good health (not recorded which). CDR3s include the opening cysteine and the closing phenylalanine or tryptophan. The D gene is left open where the match is weak. Rows may omit the clone size; those that give it use once, few, many or a size class.

v_gene	abundance	d_gene	j_gene	CDR3nt	CDR3aa
TRBV4-3	many	NA	TRBJ2-1	TGCGCCAGCAGCCAAGTCGCGAGCAGGCCTTATTACAATGAGCAGTTCTTC	CASSQVASRPYYNEQFF
TRBV29-1	NA	NA	TRBJ2-5	TGCAGCGCCTTAGGTGGGGGAAGGGAGACCCAGTACTTC	CSALGGGRETQYF
TRBV6-5	many	NA	TRBJ1-3	TGTGCCAGCAGTTATCTGCAGTCGGCCTCTGGAAACACCATATATTTT	CASSYLQSASGNTIYF
TRBV20-1	once	TRBD2	TRBJ2-7	TGCAGTGCTGAGATGAGCGGGGCGGGGGAGCAGTACTTC	CSAEMSGAGEQYF
TRBV27	many	NA	TRBJ2-6	TGTGCCAGCACCGCGGGCTCTGGGGCCAACGTCCTGACTTTC	CASTAGSGANVLTF
TRBV6-2/TRBV6-3	many	TRBD2	TRBJ2-7	TGTGCCAGCAGTTACTTTTTGGGACTAGCGGGAAACTACGAGCAGTACTTC	CASSYFLGLAGNYEQYF
TRBV9	many	NA	TRBJ1-1	TGTGCCAGCAGCGTAAAAGGGGATAACACTGAAGCTTTCTTT	CASSVKGDNTEAFF
TRBV5-6	many	NA	TRBJ2-1	TGTGCCAGCAGCAGGGGGACACAAATCTACAATGAGCAGTTCTTC	CASSRGTQIYNEQFF
TRBV19	NA	NA	TRBJ2-3	TGTGCCAGTACTAGAGCGGATCACACAGATACGCAGTATTTT	CASTRADHTDTQYF
TRBV5-1	many	NA	TRBJ2-2	TGCGCCAGCACCGGTTCGAACACCGGGGAGCTGTTTTTT	CASTGSNTGELFF
TRBV6-2/TRBV6-3	NA	NA	TRBJ2-6	TGTGCAGGGGCGCTAGGGGCCAACGTCCTGACTTTC	CAGALGANVLTF
TRBV5-1	many	NA	TRBJ2-6	TGCGCCACCCGCGGGGGCAGAGAATTCCGCTCTGGGGCCAACGTCCTGACTTTC	CATRGGREFRSGANVLTF
TRBV29-1	once	NA	TRBJ2-7	TGCAGCGTTGTACGGGGATCCGCCAACGAGCAGTACTTC	CSVVRGSANEQYF
TRBV29-1	once	NA	TRBJ2-2	TGCAGCGGGCGAGGCACCGGGGAGCTGTTTTTT	CSGRGTGELFF
TRBV5-1	many	NA	TRBJ2-1	TGCGCCAGCAGCAGGAGTACCACCTACAATGAGCAGTTCTTC	CASSRSTTYNEQFF
TRBV6-2/TRBV6-3	NA	NA	TRBJ2-1	TGTGCCAGCAGTTATGGCCCAACTGAGCAGTTCTTC	CASSYGPTEQFF
TRBV12-3/TRBV12-4	many	NA	TRBJ1-1	TGTGCCAGCAGTCAGGTGGGGGCTACGGAAGCTTTCTTT	CASSQVGATEAFF
TRBV7-9	many	NA	TRBJ1-5	TGTGCCAGCAGCTTACTAAATCAGCCCCAGCATTTT	CASSLLNQPQHF
TRBV2	NA	NA	TRBJ2-7	TGTGCCTTCAGGGGATCAGGAACTTATCGAAGGGAGGGCTCCTACGAGCAGTACTTC	CAFRGSGTYRREGSYEQYF
TRBV7-9	many	NA	TRBJ2-5	TGTGCCAGCAGCCCCGATGGGGAGACCCAGTACTTC	CASSPDGETQYF
TRBV10-3	many	NA	TRBJ2-7	TGTGCCATCAGTGACACCCGGGGATCCTACGAGCAGTACTTC	CAISDTRGSYEQYF
TRBV5-1	many	TRBD2	TRBJ2-2	TGCGCCAGCAGCTTGGCCAGACTAGCTGGTGGCACCGGGGAGCTGTTTTTT	CASSLARLAGGTGELFF
TRBV6-4	many	NA	TRBJ2-2	TGTGCCAGCAGCCCAACAACCACCGGGGAGCTGTTTTTT	CASSPTTTGELFF
TRBV6-2/TRBV6-3	many	NA	TRBJ2-7	TGTGCCAGCAGTTACGTCCTGGGAGAGCAGTACTTC	CASSYVLGEQYF
TRBV7-6	few	TRBD2	TRBJ2-6	TGTGCCAGCAGCTTATGGCTAGCGGGAGGTAGCTCTGGGGCCAACGTCCTGACTTTC	CASSLWLAGGSSGANVLTF
TRBV11-1	many	NA	TRBJ2-1	TGTGCCAGCAGCTCGGACGGGTACAATGAGCAGTTCTTC	CASSSDGYNEQFF
TRBV5-6	NA	TRBD2	TRBJ2-6	TGTGCCAGCAGCCCCTGGGGCAGGACTAGCGGGACTGGGGCCAACGTCCTGACTTTC	CASSPWGRTSGTGANVLTF
TRBV7-3	many	NA	TRBJ2-2	TGTGCCAGCAGCCCGAACACCGGGGAGCTGTTTTTT	CASSPNTGELFF
TRBV29-1	many	TRBD1	TRBJ2-2	TGCAGCGTGACCCCTGACAGGGCCCCCACCGGGGAGCTGTTTTTT	CSVTPDRAPTGELFF
TRBV18	many	TRBD1	TRBJ2-1	TGTGCCAGCTCACCAGGGACAGGGGGCCATGGTGAGCAGTTCTTC	CASSPGTGGHGEQFF
TRBV20-1	many	TRBD2	TRBJ2-5	TGCAGTGCTAGAGGTTTGGGGACTAGCGTGACGACCCAGTACTTC	CSARGLGTSVTTQYF
TRBV21-1	NA	NA	TRBJ2-1	TGTGCCAGGGCTACCATACCGAATGACCGAAACCTAGGGGAGCAGTTCTTC	CARATIPNDRNLGEQFF
TRBV14	once	TRBD2	TRBJ2-1	TGTGCCAGCAGCCTTTCCGTAGCTAGCGGGATCAATGAGCAGTTCTTC	CASSLSVASGINEQFF
TRBV2	NA	NA	TRBJ2-5	TGTGCCAGCAAAGGGGACGGAAAGACCCAGTACTTC	CASKGDGKTQYF
TRBV5-6	many	TRBD2	TRBJ2-7	TGTGCCAGCAGCACGGGACTAGCGGGAGGGCCTCTTTACGAGCAGTACTTC	CASSTGLAGGPLYEQYF